This T cell receptor (beta chain) was captured in a study of neoadjuvant anti-PD-1 for oral cavity cancer. Turning to the study itself: Non-progressing patients received a fourth nivolumab dose near day 43, then surgery on days 50-56.

The time point is: after neoadjuvant nivolumab, at surgical resection. Germline CDR1 is SGHVS and CDR2 is FQNEAQ. This CDR3 region has 15 residues. V lost 6 bases, J lost 2 bases, and 7 bases stayed unmatched. PBMC libraries mostly used around 0.5 ug of input genomic DNA, with six replicates per sample. Method: immunoSEQ multiplex PCR; TCRdb's copy keeps in-frame clones and lacks some. Of roughly 10,000 clones listed, around 70% were seen once; the top ten hold around 4.4%. The chain couples TRBV7-8 to TRBJ2-3; 8 bases fit TRBD1. The material sequenced was PBMCs, taken after nivolumab (anti-PD-1) treatment. This TCR was sampled from a person aged 35 to 85 with oral cavity squamous cell carcinoma. The CDR3 DNA reads as TGTGCCAGCAGGTCCGGACAGGGTCCCACAGATACGCAGTATTTT. Translating gives CASRSGQGPTDTQYF.